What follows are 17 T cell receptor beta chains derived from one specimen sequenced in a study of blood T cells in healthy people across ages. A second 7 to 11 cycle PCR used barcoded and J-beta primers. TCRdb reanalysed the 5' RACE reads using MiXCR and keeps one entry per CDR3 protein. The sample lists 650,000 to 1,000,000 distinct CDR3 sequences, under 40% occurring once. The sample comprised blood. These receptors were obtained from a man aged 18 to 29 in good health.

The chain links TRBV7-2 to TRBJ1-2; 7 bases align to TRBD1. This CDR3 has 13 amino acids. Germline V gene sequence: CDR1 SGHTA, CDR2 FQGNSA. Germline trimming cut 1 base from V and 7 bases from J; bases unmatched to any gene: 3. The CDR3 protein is CASSLDAGGGYTF. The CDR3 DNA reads TGTGCCAGCAGCTTAGACGCAGGGGGTGGCTACACCTTC.

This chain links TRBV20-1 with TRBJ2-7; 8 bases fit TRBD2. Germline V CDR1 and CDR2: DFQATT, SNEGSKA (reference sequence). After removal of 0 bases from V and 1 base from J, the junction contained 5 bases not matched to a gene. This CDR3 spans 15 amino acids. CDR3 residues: CSARDSSGRSYEQYF. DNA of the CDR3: TGCAGTGCTAGAGATTCCAGCGGGAGATCCTACGAGCAGTACTTC.

This CDR3 is CASSDPGQSHTF. CDR3 DNA: TGTGCCAGCAGTGACCCGGGACAGAGCCACACCTTC. This chain uses TRBV12-3 or TRBV12-4 with TRBJ1-2; 7 positions agree with TRBD1. With V trimmed by 5 bases and J by 12 bases, 9 bases remained unmatched. This CDR3 is 12 amino acids long.

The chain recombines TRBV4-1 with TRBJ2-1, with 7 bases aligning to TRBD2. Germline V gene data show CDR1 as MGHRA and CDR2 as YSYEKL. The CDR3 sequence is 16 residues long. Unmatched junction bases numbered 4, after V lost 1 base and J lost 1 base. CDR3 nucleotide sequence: TGCGCCAGCAGCCAAGTGGGTAGCGGGTCCTACAATGAGCAGTTCTTC. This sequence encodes CASSQVGSGSYNEQFF.

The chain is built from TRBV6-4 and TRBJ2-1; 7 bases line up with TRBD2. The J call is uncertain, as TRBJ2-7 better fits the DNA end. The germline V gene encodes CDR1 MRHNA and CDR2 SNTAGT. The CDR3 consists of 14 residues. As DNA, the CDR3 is TGTGCCAGCAGCGGGGGGAGCTCCTACAATGAGCAGTACTTC. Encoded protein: CASSGGSSYNEQYF.

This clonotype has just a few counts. The CDR3 DNA sequence: TGCAGCGTTTTCTCCGGGACATTGGGGGAAAAACTGTTTTTT. This codes for CSVFSGTLGEKLFF. The chain links TRBV29-1 to TRBJ1-4; D may be TRBD1 (6 bases). The CDR3 has 14 residues. In germline, CDR1 is SQVTM, CDR2 ANQGSEA. Deletions cut 5 bases from V and 8 bases from J, with 18 bases between.

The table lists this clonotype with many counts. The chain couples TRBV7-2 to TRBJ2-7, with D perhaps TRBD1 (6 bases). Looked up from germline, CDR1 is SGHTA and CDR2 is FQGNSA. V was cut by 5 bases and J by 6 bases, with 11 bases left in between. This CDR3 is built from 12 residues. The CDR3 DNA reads TGTGCCAGCAGCGAACGGACAGTCGAGCAGTACTTC. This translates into CASSERTVEQYF.

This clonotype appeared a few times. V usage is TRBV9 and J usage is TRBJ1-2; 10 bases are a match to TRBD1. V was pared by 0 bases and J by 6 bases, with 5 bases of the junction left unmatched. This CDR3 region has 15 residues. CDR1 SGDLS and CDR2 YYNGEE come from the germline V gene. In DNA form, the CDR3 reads TGTGCCAGCAGCGTAGGGGAGACAGGGGGCGATGGCTACACCTTC. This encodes CASSVGETGGDGYTF.

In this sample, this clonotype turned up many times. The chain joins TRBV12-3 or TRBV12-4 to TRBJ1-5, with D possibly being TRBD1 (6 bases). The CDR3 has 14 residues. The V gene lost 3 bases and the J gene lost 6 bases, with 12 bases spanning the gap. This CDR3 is CASSFMGATQPQHF. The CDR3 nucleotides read TGTGCCAGCAGTTTCATGGGGGCCACTCAGCCCCAGCATTTT.

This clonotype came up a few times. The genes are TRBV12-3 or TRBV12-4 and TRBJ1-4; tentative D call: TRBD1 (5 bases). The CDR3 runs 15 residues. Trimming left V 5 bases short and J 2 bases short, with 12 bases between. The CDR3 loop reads CASSPSGSTNEKLFF. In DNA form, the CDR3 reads TGTGCCAGCAGTCCTTCAGGGAGCACTAATGAAAAACTGTTTTTT.

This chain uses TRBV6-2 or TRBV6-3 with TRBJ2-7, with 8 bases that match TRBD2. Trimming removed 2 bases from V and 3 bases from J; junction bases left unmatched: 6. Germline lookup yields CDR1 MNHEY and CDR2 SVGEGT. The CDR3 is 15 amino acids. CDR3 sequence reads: CASSYRGLENYEQYF. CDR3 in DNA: TGTGCCAGCAGTTACCGGGGACTAGAAAACTACGAGCAGTACTTC.

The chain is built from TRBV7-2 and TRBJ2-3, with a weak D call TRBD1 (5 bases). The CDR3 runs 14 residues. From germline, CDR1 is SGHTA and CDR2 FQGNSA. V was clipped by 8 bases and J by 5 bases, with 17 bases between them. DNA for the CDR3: TGTGCCAGCCGAAGGGGTTTAAGCGAAGATACGCAGTATTTT. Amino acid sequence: CASRRGLSEDTQYF.

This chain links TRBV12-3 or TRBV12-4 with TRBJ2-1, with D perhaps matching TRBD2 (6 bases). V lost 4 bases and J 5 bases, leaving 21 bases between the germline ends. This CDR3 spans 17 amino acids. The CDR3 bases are TGTGCCAGCAGTTCCTCACGGGGAGGAGTTGGGCACAATGAGCAGTTCTTC. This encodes CASSSSRGGVGHNEQFF.

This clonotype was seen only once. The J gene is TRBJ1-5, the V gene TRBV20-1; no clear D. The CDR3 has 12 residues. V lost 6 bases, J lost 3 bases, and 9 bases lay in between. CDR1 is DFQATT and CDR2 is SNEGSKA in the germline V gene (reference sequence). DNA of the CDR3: TGCAGTGCCCCCCTCACCAATCAGCCCCAGCATTTT. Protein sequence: CSAPLTNQPQHF.

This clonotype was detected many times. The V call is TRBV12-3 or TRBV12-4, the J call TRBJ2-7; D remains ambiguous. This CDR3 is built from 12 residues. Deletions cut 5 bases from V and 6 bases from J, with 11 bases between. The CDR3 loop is CASSPFGSEQYF. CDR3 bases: TGTGCCAGCAGTCCTTTCGGATCCGAGCAGTACTTC.

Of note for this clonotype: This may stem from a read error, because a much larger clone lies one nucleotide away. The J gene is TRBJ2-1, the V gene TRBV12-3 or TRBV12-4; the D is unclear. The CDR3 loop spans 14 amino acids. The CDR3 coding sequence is TGTGCCAGCAGTTTAGCGGGGTACTACGATGAGCAGTTCTTC. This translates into CASSLAGYYDEQFF.

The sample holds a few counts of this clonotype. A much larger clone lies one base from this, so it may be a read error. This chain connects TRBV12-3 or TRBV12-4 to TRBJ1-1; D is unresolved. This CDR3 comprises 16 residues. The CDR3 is CVSSLAERAVGTEAFF. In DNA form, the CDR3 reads TGTGTCAGCAGTTTAGCCGAGCGTGCGGTTGGCACTGAAGCTTTCTTT.